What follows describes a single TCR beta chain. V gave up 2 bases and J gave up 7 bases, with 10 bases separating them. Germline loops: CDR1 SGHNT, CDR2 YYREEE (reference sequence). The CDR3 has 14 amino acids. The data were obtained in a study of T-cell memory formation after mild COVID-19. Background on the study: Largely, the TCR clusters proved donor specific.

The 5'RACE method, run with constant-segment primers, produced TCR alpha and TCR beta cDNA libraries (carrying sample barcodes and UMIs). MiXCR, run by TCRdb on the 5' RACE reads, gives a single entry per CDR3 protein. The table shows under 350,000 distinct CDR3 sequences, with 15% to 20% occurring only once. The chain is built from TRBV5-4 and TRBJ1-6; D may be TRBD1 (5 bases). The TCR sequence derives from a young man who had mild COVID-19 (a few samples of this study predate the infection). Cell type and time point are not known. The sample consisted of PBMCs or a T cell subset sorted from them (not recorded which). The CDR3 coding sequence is TGTGCCAGCAGCTTCCCAGGGTCGAATTCACCCCTCCACTTT. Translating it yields CASSFPGSNSPLHF. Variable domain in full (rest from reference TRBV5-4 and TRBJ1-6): ETGVTQSPTHLIKTRGQQVTLRCSSQSGHNTVSWYQQALGQGPQFIFQYYREEENGRGNFPPRFSGLQFPNYSSELNVNALELDDSALYLCASSFPGSNSPLHFGNGTRLTVT.